Described below is a single TCR beta chain sequence and its context. The sample originates from a study of T cells in Graves' hyperthyroidism and ophthalmopathy. V shed 6 bases and J 7 bases; nucleotides not matched to a gene: 14. Germline V gives CDR1 LGHNA, CDR2 YSLEER. This CDR3 contains 15 residues. Amplification of TCR beta CDR3 regions was performed using RNA transcripts as template. Primed by the HTBI set, a first-round RT-PCR was run on the TCR CDR3. TCRdb itself ran the multiplex PCR reads through MiXCR, one entry per CDR3 protein. In the table there are some 800,000 distinct CDR3 sequences, more than 30% of which are singletons.

The sample consisted of blood. The J gene is TRBJ1-1, the V gene TRBV4-3; 7 bases line up with TRBD1. The receptor was isolated from a man younger than 30 with Graves' hyperthyroidism. As DNA, the CDR3 is TGCGCCAGCAGACCGGACAGGCTGAGCGGGGGTGAAGCTTTCTTT. This codes for CASRPDRLSGGEAFF.